This T cell receptor beta chain was documented in a study of blood T cells in healthy people across ages. The CDR3 length is 13 residues. CDR1 SGHAT and CDR2 FQNNGV come from the germline V gene. V was pared by 3 bases and J by 11 bases, with 16 bases between. Study-level points and caveats: Naive T cell percentage showed a strong correlation with the diversity of TCR beta.

Alongside a J-beta primer mix, a sample-barcoded 5' primer served in a second PCR lasting about 7 to 11 cycles. TCRdb reprocessed the 5' RACE reads with MiXCR, giving one entry per CDR3 protein. Of about 1 million distinct CDR3 sequences listed, approximately 25% are singletons. This clonotype was detected a few times. Its specificity is unknown. This same sample was also taken into another study, of T cells of mothers and their children.

The chain carries TRBV11-2 and TRBJ2-5; D not resolved. The sample comprised blood. This TCR derives from a girl aged 2 to 9 in good health. The CDR3: CASSLHSIREQYF. Here the CDR3 DNA reads TGTGCCAGCAGCTTGCACAGTATACGAGAGCAGTACTTC.